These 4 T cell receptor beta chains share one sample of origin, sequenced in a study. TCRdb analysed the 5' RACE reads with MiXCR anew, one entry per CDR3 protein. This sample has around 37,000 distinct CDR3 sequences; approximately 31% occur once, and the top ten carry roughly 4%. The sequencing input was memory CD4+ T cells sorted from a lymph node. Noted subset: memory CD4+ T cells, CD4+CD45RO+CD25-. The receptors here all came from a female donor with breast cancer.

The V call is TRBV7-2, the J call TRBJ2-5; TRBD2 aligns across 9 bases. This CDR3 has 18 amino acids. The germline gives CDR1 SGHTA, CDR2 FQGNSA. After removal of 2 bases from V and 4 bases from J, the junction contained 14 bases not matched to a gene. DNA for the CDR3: TGTGCCAGCAGCTTAATTGCTAGCGGGATGGCGACGGGAGAGACCCAGTACTTC. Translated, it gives CASSLIASGMATGETQYF.

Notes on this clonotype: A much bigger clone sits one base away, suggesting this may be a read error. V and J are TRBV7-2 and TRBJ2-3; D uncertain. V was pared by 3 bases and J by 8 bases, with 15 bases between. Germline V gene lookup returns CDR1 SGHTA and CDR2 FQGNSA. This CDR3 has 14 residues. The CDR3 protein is CASSLSLIRGTQYF. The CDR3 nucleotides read TGTGCCAGCAGCTTGAGTCTGATCAGAGGTACGCAGTATTTT.

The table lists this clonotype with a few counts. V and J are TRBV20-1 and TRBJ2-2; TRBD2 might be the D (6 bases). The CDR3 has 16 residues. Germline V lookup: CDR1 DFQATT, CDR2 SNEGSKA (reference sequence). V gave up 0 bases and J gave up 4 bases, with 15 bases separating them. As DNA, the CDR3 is TGCAGTGCTAGAGATCCCATCGGGGGATCCACCGGGGAGCTGTTTTTT. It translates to CSARDPIGGSTGELFF.

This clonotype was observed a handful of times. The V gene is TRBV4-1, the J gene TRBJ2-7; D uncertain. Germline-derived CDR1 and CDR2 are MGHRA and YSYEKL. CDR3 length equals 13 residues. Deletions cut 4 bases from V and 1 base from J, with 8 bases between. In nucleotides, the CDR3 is TGCGCCAGCAGCCCCAAGGGATCCTACGAGCAGTACTTC. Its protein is CASSPKGSYEQYF.